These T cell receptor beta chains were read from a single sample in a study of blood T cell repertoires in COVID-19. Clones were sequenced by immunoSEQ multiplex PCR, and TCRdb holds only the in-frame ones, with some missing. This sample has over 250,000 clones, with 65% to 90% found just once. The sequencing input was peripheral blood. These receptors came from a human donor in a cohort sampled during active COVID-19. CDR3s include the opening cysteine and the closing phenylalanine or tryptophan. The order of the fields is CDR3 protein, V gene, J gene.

CDR3aa: CASSQDALALGEQYF
v_gene: TRBV4-3
j_gene: TRBJ2-7

CDR3aa: CAWTSLDSGRDNTGELFF
v_gene: TRBV30
j_gene: TRBJ2-2

CDR3aa: CASSPVPLYEQYF
v_gene: TRBV18
j_gene: TRBJ2-7

CDR3aa: CASSFASGSLSDTQYF
v_gene: TRBV7-9
j_gene: TRBJ2-3

CDR3aa: CSVVGNGDEQYF
v_gene: TRBV29-1
j_gene: TRBJ2-7

CDR3aa: CASSTTGISNEKLFF
v_gene: TRBV9
j_gene: TRBJ1-4

CDR3aa: CASSLPNNEQFF
v_gene: TRBV28
j_gene: TRBJ2-1

CDR3aa: CASSERRTDGYTF
v_gene: TRBV2
j_gene: TRBJ1-2

CDR3aa: CSGRKPGQGGNEQFF
v_gene: TRBV29-1
j_gene: TRBJ2-1

CDR3aa: CASSLDRNYGYTF
v_gene: TRBV18
j_gene: TRBJ1-2

CDR3aa: CASRIRVEDTIYF
v_gene: TRBV19
j_gene: TRBJ1-3

CDR3aa: CASSAQGNSPLHF
v_gene: TRBV6-4
j_gene: TRBJ1-6

CDR3aa: CATSSFLAGEQYF
v_gene: TRBV15
j_gene: TRBJ2-3

CDR3aa: CASSGQGAGDSPLHF
v_gene: TRBV27
j_gene: TRBJ1-6

CDR3aa: CASSLNPSGSMDEQYF
v_gene: TRBV28
j_gene: TRBJ2-7

CDR3aa: CATSRAAGGRSYNEQFF
v_gene: TRBV15
j_gene: TRBJ2-1

CDR3aa: CASSPGVTQYF
v_gene: TRBV12-3/TRBV12-4
j_gene: TRBJ2-3

CDR3aa: CASSSTGVDTEAFF
v_gene: TRBV7-9
j_gene: TRBJ1-1

CDR3aa: CATSDPGRGTFF
v_gene: TRBV24-1
j_gene: TRBJ1-1

CDR3aa: CASRNGLAAGELFF
v_gene: TRBV27
j_gene: TRBJ2-2

CDR3aa: CASSISPSSYNEQFF
v_gene: TRBV19
j_gene: TRBJ2-1

CDR3aa: CASRKTSANEKLFF
v_gene: TRBV7-2
j_gene: TRBJ1-4

CDR3aa: CASSPGQGGDNEQFF
v_gene: TRBV14
j_gene: TRBJ2-1

CDR3aa: CASSFNGLATQYF
v_gene: TRBV7-6
j_gene: TRBJ2-3

CDR3aa: CASSAAGRSYNEQFF
v_gene: TRBV10-1
j_gene: TRBJ2-1

CDR3aa: CAISESAGSGRAYEQYF
v_gene: TRBV10-3
j_gene: TRBJ2-7

CDR3aa: CAWSGGTGNYGYTF
v_gene: TRBV30
j_gene: TRBJ1-2

CDR3aa: CATSGGPGGQPQHF
v_gene: TRBV24-1
j_gene: TRBJ1-5

CDR3aa: CASSSGGSFSGNTIYF
v_gene: TRBV5-4
j_gene: TRBJ1-3

CDR3aa: CASSPRQGTTEAFF
v_gene: TRBV7-8
j_gene: TRBJ1-1

CDR3aa: CASSGSGAGETYEQYF
v_gene: TRBV19
j_gene: TRBJ2-7

CDR3aa: CASTTRVYAFF
v_gene: TRBV28
j_gene: TRBJ1-1

CDR3aa: CASSRGLAGTDTQYF
v_gene: TRBV7-9
j_gene: TRBJ2-3

CDR3aa: CASSQTGQGAPQFF
v_gene: TRBV4-3
j_gene: TRBJ2-1

CDR3aa: CASSEMERGEQFF
v_gene: TRBV2
j_gene: TRBJ2-1

CDR3aa: CAWAGQINEKLFF
v_gene: TRBV30
j_gene: TRBJ1-4

CDR3aa: CASSGTSGRTGELFF
v_gene: TRBV2
j_gene: TRBJ2-2

CDR3aa: CASSAQQGATEAFF
v_gene: TRBV9
j_gene: TRBJ1-1

CDR3aa: CASSLGGLAGRFEQFF
v_gene: TRBV7-2
j_gene: TRBJ2-1

CDR3aa: CASSSADSSWEPQHF
v_gene: TRBV7-9
j_gene: TRBJ1-5

CDR3aa: CASSSGLAGVGGAYNEQFF
v_gene: TRBV5-1
j_gene: TRBJ2-1

CDR3aa: CAISRGQSERNYGYTF
v_gene: TRBV10-3
j_gene: TRBJ1-2

CDR3aa: CASSLQPQGMGNEQFF
v_gene: TRBV5-1
j_gene: TRBJ2-1

CDR3aa: CASSLDTPEQYF
v_gene: TRBV7-8
j_gene: TRBJ2-7

CDR3aa: CASSPGGANTGELFF
v_gene: TRBV19
j_gene: TRBJ2-2

CDR3aa: CASSVATGGTNEKLFF
v_gene: TRBV9
j_gene: TRBJ1-4

CDR3aa: CATSDSGTGVGEQYF
v_gene: TRBV24-1
j_gene: TRBJ2-7

CDR3aa: CASSAERVGTGGNEQFF
v_gene: TRBV4-2
j_gene: TRBJ2-1

CDR3aa: CASSFAGSGETQYF
v_gene: TRBV27
j_gene: TRBJ2-5